What follows describes a single T cell receptor beta chain. This clonotype was counted at least ten times. The antigen it recognizes is unknown. No quality values exist for individual bases; no much larger clone is one base distant. This sample is part of a study of regulatory T cells in long-lasting Graves disease (dated by TCRdb to the early 2020s). Turning to the overall study: In the newly diagnosed Graves' disease group, patients had been taking antithyroid drugs for less than 3 months. Persistent Graves' disease patients were compared with newly diagnosed Graves' disease patients by peripheral blood TCR sequencing and RNA sequencing. The study was registered as a clinical trial and conducted in China. A total of roughly 35 samples underwent TCR sequencing: about 13 from persistent and approximately 20 from newly diagnosed Graves' disease patients.

The library came from multiplex PCR. This sample was sequenced with an Illumina HiSeq 4000. TCR beta libraries were built with iRepertoire HTBI primers and Arm-PCR amplification of CDR3 regions. PCR products were gel purified before sequencing. As for how the authors treated the data: Across samples, 60 to 75 TRBV and 13 to 15 TRBJ segments were identified and used for gene usage analysis of CDR3 amino acid clonotypes. COPE and FqMerger were used to merge filtered high-quality paired reads into contigs. BLAST was used to align contigs to IMGT TRBV, TRBD and TRBJ reference genes, with CDR3 defined following IMGT. Clonotypes above 0.1% frequency were classified as highly expanded clones. Shannon entropy was used to measure repertoire diversity, and the Gini coefficient was used to measure V-J evenness. A clonotype was considered public if more than one individual shared it. TCRdb applied fastp at Q25 and MiXCR to the public reads, then kept only in-frame beta chains. Entries are consolidated by CDR3 protein sequence, retaining the most common genes and DNA. The authors' filters were not applied to this entry. Here the sample has around 400,000 distinct CDR3 sequences; 15% occur a single time. The ten largest clonotypes hold about 7.6% of the sample.

Explained via the paper, the time point label denotes: newly diagnosed GD, antithyroid drugs for less than 3 months. For both TCR sequencing and RNA sequencing, RNA was extracted from PBMCs using TRIzol. The diagnosis of Graves' disease followed American Thyroid Association guidelines. Patients for the study were recruited at an endocrinology department in Xi'an, China. Each patient gave about 9.1 milliliters of peripheral blood, collected in an EDTA anticoagulant tube. Ficoll Paque Plus density gradient separation was used to isolate PBMCs, and no additional T cell sorting was done. RNA quality was checked with an Agilent 2100 Bioanalyzer and agarose gel, and concentration with a NanoDrop 2000. Here is what the overall study found, with its caveats: Compared with newly diagnosed patients, patients with persistent Graves' disease had lower TCR Shannon entropy and fewer highly expanded clones, which suggests clonal expansion. Sequencing and analysis were restricted to the TCR beta chain. As a limitation, the authors acknowledged that the small sample size may reduce accuracy. Only peripheral blood was studied, because thyroid tissue, the primary lesion, was inaccessible. A larger number of public clonotypes was shared among persistent patients (approximately 2,500) than among newly diagnosed patients (roughly 970).

The data were also submitted as part of a second study, on T cells in Graves' hyperthyroidism and ophthalmopathy. Per that second paper: Stable Graves' hyperthyroidism was defined as no progression to ophthalmopathy during 18 months of follow-up. Hyperthyroidism patients were newly diagnosed, had a disease duration of under 2 months, and were aged 18 to 65 years. Any patient with an uncontrolled infection, another autoimmune disease, pregnancy or lactation was excluded. Diagnoses were based on clinical symptoms, serum thyroxine and TRAb, thyroid ultrasound and orbital computed tomography. For the first round of RT-PCR on the TCR CDR3, the HTBI primer set was used together with the Qiagen OneStep RT-PCR kit. Most expanded thyroid clonotypes (frequency above 0.001) were also detected in blood, a finding suggesting that blood repertoires may reflect thyroid immune responses. In cross-validation, a model built on a 13 V-J signature told ophthalmopathy apart from stable hyperthyroidism with under 90% sensitivity and about 81% specificity, and in testing the same model reached 80%/75%. In validation, the model predicted progression to ophthalmopathy with around 71% sensitivity and about 73% specificity, a median of approximately 6.7 months before onset. To identify distinguishing TCR V-J signatures, a discovery cohort of around 100 patients was used, comprising 40 to 45 with Graves' ophthalmopathy and under 60 with stable Graves' hyperthyroidism. Prospective prediction of ophthalmopathy was tested in an independent validation cohort of 18 to 20 hyperthyroidism patients and 15 to 17 patients who later progressed to ophthalmopathy. The 90 or so discovery patients were randomly split 7:3 into training and test sets. In addition, the study compared T-cell repertoires in thyroid tissue and in blood from six Graves' hyperthyroidism patients. Once sampling was done, hyperthyroidism patients were given methimazole at a starting dose of 30 mg daily, whereas ophthalmopathy patients were given high-dose intravenous methylprednisolone. A second multiplex PCR round built the libraries, followed by size selection and purification. Sequencing of the libraries was done on an Illumina HiSeq2000 using paired-end 100 bp reads. Raw data were processed with SOAPnuke, discarding reads with adapters, uncalled bases, mean Phred below 15, or no exact constant-primer or identifier match. High-quality paired reads were merged using COPE v1.2.5, and each unique nucleotide sequence was defined as a clonotype. MiTCR v1.1 was used to align clonotypes to the IMGT TRBV, TRBD and TRBJ reference segments. Analysis was restricted to V-J combinations with a frequency above 0.0001, which covered roughly 99% of repertoires. A TCS score was defined as the ratio of F50 (clonal expansion) to E x V (chaos), with BLOSUM62-based TCRdist applied between CDR3 peptides within each V-J. Welch's t-statistics and random forest reduced around 550 V-J features to around 14, which were used in a naive Bayes classifier (R e1071). No statistical method was used to fix the sample size in advance, and group allocation was not hidden from the investigators. According to the paper, TCR Vbeta CDR3 sequencing was carried out on 135 peripheral blood samples, which came from under 50 ophthalmopathy, under 80 hyperthyroidism and about 17 progressor patients.

The material sequenced was peripheral blood mononuclear cells (PBMCs), taken at new diagnosis, from a patient treated with antithyroid drugs. This TCR was recovered from a middle-aged woman with Graves disease. Donor details come from another sample of the same person, matched by shared clones.

CDR3 sequence: CASSDWERGTEAFF. The DNA sequence is TGTGCCAGCAGTGACTGGGAGAGGGGCACTGAAGCTTTCTTT. The chain couples TRBV27 to TRBJ1-1, with TRBD1 perhaps the D gene, on 5 matching bases. The germline V gene (reference sequence) yields MNHEY for CDR1 and SMNVEV for CDR2. V is shortened by 5 bases, J by 4 bases, and the region joining them spans 14 bases. The CDR3 sequence holds 14 residues, the cysteine and phenylalanine included. Just the 42-base CDR3 DNA is kept, in frame starting at base 1.